The clone carrying this TCR beta chain was recorded a few times. Germline loops: CDR1 GTSNPN, CDR2 SVGIG (reference sequence). The CDR3 extends over 18 amino acids. V was clipped by 3 bases and J by 2 bases; unmatched bases: 13. This sample stems from a study of shared clonotypes between healthy human individuals. This table comes from immunoSEQ multiplex PCR, and its TCRdb copy is limited to in-frame clones, with some not included. The data hold millions of clones, with 85% to 95% observed a single time. This chain joins TRBV30 and TRBJ2-7; 13 bases line up with TRBD2. Sequenced input: naive CD4+ T cells sorted from blood. Subset defined: CD45RA+ positively selected. The TCR comes from a man younger than 35 in good health. The CDR3 bases are TGTGCCTGGAGGCCCCCGGGACTAGCGGGATATCTCACCTACGAGCAGTACTTC. This sequence encodes CAWRPPGLAGYLTYEQYF.